This T cell receptor beta chain is from a study of blood T cells in healthy people across ages. Study outcomes and limitations: No one knew whether donors had CMV, which possibly confounded expanded clonotype changes. No conclusive comparison of naive versus antigen-experienced cells was possible with unsorted PBMCs. Naive CD4+ cells and diversity were both higher in long-lived donors than in aged donors. Diversity estimated from one million T cells was considered an underestimate.

Using a J-beta primer mix together with a sample-barcoded 5' primer, a second PCR was run for roughly 7 to 12 cycles. TCRdb analysed the 5' RACE reads with MiXCR anew, one entry per CDR3 protein. The sample records 1.5 million to 2 million distinct CDR3 sequences, roughly 52% being singletons. Trimming cost V 5 bases and J 4 bases, with 17 bases left between them. The CDR3 runs 15 residues. Germline loops: CDR1 MNHEY, CDR2 SVGAGI. On this clonotype itself: What it recognizes is unknown.

The sequencing sample was made of blood. The V call is TRBV6-5, the J call TRBJ1-2, with D perhaps matching TRBD1 (6 bases). The receptor comes from a woman aged 40 to 55 in good health. The CDR3 sequence is CASSHRDTGAYGYTF. Written as DNA, the CDR3 is TGTGCCAGCAGTCACAGGGACACCGGGGCCTATGGCTACACCTTC.